Included here is one TCR beta chain sequence, with context. The sample originates from a study of shared T cell receptors in the human thymus. Sequencing used immunoSEQ multiplex PCR; TCRdb keeps in-frame clones, though not all of them. The table records 600,000 to 900,000 clones, approximately 85% of them present only once. The V and J ends lost 3 bases and 7 bases respectively, with 21 bases between them. CDR1 is MNHEY and CDR2 is SVGAGI in the germline V gene. The CDR3 contains 16 residues. The same specimen was also included in a second study, on human thymus T cells. Per that study: Related research found strongly overlapping thymic repertoires in unrelated individuals.

Sequencing was carried out using thymocytes. This sequence joins TRBV6-5 and TRBJ1-2; D is undetermined. This sequence was found in a girl under three years old with a congenital heart defect. CDR3 bases: TGTGCCAGCAGTTATGACGAGGGTTCTCCCTCTTCTGGCTACACCTTC. This sequence encodes CASSYDEGSPSSGYTF.